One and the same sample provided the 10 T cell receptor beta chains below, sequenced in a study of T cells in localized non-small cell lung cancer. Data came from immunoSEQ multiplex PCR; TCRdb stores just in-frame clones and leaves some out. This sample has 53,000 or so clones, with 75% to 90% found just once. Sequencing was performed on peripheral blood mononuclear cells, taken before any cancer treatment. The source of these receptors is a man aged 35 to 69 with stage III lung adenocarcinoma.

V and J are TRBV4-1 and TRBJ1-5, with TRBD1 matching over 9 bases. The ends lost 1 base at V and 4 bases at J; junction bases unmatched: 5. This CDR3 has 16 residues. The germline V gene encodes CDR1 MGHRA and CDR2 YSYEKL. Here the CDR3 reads CASSQGYDRGNQPQHF. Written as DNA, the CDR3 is TGCGCCAGCAGCCAAGGATACGACAGGGGGAATCAGCCCCAGCATTTT.

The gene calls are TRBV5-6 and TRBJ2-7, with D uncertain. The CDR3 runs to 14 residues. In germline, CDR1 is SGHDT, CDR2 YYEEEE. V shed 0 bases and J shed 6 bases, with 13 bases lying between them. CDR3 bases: TGTGCCAGCAGCTTGGGACATCCCCCATCCGAGCAGTACTTC. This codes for CASSLGHPPSEQYF.

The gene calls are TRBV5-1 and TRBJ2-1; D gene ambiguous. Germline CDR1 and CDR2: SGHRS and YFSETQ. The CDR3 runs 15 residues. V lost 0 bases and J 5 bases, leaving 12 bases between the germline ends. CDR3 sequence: CASSLGSGSHNEQFF. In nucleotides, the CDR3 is TGCGCCAGCAGCTTGGGTTCGGGCAGCCACAATGAGCAGTTCTTC.

CDR3 loop: CASSLSGANTGELFF. The CDR3, as DNA: TGTGCCAGCAGCCTCTCGGGAGCGAACACCGGGGAGCTGTTTTTT. The chain has TRBV7-8 and TRBJ2-2; D might be TRBD2 (6 bases). The CDR3 runs to 15 residues. V was cut by 5 bases and J by 0 bases, with 10 bases left in between. Germline V gives CDR1 SGHVS, CDR2 FQNEAQ.

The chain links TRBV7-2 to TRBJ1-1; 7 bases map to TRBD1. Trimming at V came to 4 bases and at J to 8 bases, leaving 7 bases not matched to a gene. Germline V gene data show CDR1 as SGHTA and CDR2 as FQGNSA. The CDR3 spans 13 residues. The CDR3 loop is CASSYWTGQEAFF. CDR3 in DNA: TGTGCCAGCAGCTATTGGACAGGTCAAGAAGCTTTCTTT.

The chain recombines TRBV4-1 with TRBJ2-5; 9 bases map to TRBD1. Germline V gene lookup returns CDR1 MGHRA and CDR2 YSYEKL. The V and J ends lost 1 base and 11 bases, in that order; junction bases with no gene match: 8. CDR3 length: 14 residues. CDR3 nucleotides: TGCGCCAGCAGCCAAGGGGACAGGGCTCGAGAGCAGTACTTC. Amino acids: CASSQGDRAREQYF.

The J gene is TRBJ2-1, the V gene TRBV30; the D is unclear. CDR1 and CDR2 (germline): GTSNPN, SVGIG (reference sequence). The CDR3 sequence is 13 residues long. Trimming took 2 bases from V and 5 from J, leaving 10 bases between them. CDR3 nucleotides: TGTGCCTGGAGTAAAGGCGGAGACAATGAGCAGTTCTTC. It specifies CAWSKGGDNEQFF.

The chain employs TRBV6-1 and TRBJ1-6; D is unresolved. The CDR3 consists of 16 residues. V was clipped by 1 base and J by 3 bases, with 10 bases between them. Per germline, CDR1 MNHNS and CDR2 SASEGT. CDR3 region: CASSEGLGNYNSPLHF. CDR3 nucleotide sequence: TGTGCCAGCAGTGAAGGCCTCGGTAACTATAATTCACCCCTCCACTTT.

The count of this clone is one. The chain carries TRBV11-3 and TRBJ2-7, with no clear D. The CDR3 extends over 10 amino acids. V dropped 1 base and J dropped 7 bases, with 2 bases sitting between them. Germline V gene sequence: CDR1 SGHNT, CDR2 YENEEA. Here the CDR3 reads CASSLVEQYF. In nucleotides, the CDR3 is TGTGCCAGCAGCTTAGTAGAGCAGTACTTC.

This chain's CDR3 is CASSEFQGASYEQYF. DNA of the CDR3: TGCGCCAGCAGTGAGTTTCAGGGGGCGTCCTACGAGCAGTACTTC. The chain is built from TRBV10-2 and TRBJ2-7; 8 bases align to TRBD1. CDR1 is WSHSY, CDR2 SAAADI, per germline. Trimming cost V 1 base and J 1 base; bases outside gene matches: 3. The CDR3 spans 15 residues.